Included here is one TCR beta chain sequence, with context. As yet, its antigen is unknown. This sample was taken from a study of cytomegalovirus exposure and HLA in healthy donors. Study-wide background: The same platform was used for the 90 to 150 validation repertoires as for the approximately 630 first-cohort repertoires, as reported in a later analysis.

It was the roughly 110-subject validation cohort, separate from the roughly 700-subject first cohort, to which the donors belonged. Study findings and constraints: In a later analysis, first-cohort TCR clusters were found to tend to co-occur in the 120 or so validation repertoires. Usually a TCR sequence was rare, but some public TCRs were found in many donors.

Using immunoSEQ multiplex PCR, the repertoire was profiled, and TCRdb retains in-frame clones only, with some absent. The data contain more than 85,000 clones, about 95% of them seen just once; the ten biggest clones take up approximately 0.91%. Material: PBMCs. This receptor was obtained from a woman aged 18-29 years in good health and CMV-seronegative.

The CDR3 loop reads CASSADSGNTIYF. The CDR3 DNA reads TGTGCCAGTAGTGCGGACAGTGGAAACACCATATATTTT. The genes are TRBV19 and TRBJ1-3, with a tentative D call TRBD1 (6 bases). The CDR3 spans 13 residues. Germline assignment: CDR1 LNHDA and CDR2 SQIVND (reference sequence). The germline V and J ends were trimmed by 5 bases and 3 bases, with 8 bases remaining between them.